A selection of T cell receptor beta chains follows, all from one sample in a study of T cell responses to AZD1222 COVID-19 vaccine. Profiling relied on immunoSEQ multiplex PCR, and the TCRdb table lists in-frame clones only, not all of them. The data contain about 150,000 clones, about 91% of them singletons. The sample here was peripheral blood, taken on day 0 of AZD1222 vaccination. The receptor source for this set is an adult in good health. The CDR3 runs from the conserved cysteine through the conserved F or W. Each record gives: J gene, D gene, clone size, V gene, CDR3 DNA, CDR3 protein. D genes are given only for firm matches. Clone size is given for some rows only: seen once, a few or many times, or a class if the clone is expanded.

>TRBJ1-1|-|once|TRBV2
TGTGCCAGCAGTGAGTGGTCCCAGAACACTGAAGCTTTCTTT
CASSEWSQNTEAFF
>TRBJ2-2|TRBD1|-|TRBV4-2
TGTGCCAGCAGCCGAACTCCCGCAGGGGGGAACACCGGGGAGCTGTTTTTT
CASSRTPAGGNTGELFF
>TRBJ2-5|TRBD1|-|TRBV6-2/TRBV6-3
TGTGCCAGCAGTCCCTTCTCTGACAGGGGCCAAGAGACCCAGTACTTC
CASSPFSDRGQETQYF
>TRBJ2-7|-|-|TRBV5-6
TGTGCCAGCAGCTTAGCAGGGCACTCCTACGAGCAGTACTTC
CASSLAGHSYEQYF
>TRBJ2-7|-|-|TRBV20-1
TGCAGTGCTAGAGTCCTTGGCGAGCAGTACTTC
CSARVLGEQYF
>TRBJ1-6|TRBD1|-|TRBV6-4
TGTGCCAGCAGCTACGGACAGGGAGGGGATTCACCCCTCCACTTT
CASSYGQGGDSPLHF
>TRBJ1-2|-|-|TRBV19
TGTGCCAGTAGTATAGTCCGAGGGGCTAACTATGGCTACACCTTC
CASSIVRGANYGYTF
>TRBJ2-3|-|-|TRBV19
TGTGCCAGTAGGGGGACAAGGGGATCAGATACGCAGTATTTT
CASRGTRGSDTQYF
>TRBJ2-5|-|-|TRBV2
TGTGCCAGCACCGAGGGAGAGACCCAGTACTTC
CASTEGETQYF
>TRBJ2-1|-|-|TRBV13
TGTGCCAGCAGCTCTGTCCGGGGGGCTTACAATGAGCAGTTCTTC
CASSSVRGAYNEQFF
>TRBJ2-3|TRBD1|-|TRBV7-2
TGTGCCAGCAGCTTATGGTTGACAGGGGCCACAGATACGCAGTATTTT
CASSLWLTGATDTQYF
>TRBJ1-2|-|-|TRBV29-1
TGCAGCGTGGGAAGGGAGAGGGGCGGGAGTGGTGGCTACACCTTC
CSVGRERGGSGGYTF
>TRBJ2-1|TRBD2|-|TRBV4-2
TGTGCCAGCAGCCAAGAGGCTAGCGGGGGCTACAATGAGCAGTTCTTC
CASSQEASGGYNEQFF
>TRBJ1-4|-|-|TRBV4-2
TGTGCCAGCAGCCAAAGGCGGGGGGGCGAGGAAAAACTGTTTTTT
CASSQRRGGEEKLFF
>TRBJ1-3|-|few|TRBV10-1
TGCGCCAGCAGTGAGTCGTGGGGAAACACCATATATTTT
CASSESWGNTIYF
>TRBJ1-4|TRBD1|-|TRBV27
TGTGCCAGCAGCCCACCCACCCGGGACAGCTGTGAAAAACTGTTTTTT
CASSPPTRDSCEKLFF
>TRBJ1-3|-|-|TRBV3-1/TRBV3-2
TGTGCCAGCAGCCAAGTCTGGGGCACTGGAAACACCATATATTTT
CASSQVWGTGNTIYF
>TRBJ2-7|TRBD1|-|TRBV29-1
TGCAGCGTTGAGCGACAGGGGACCTACGAGCAGTACTTC
CSVERQGTYEQYF
>TRBJ1-1|TRBD1|-|TRBV5-1
TGCGCCAGCAGTACGGGACAGGGGGCGTTCGCTGAAGCTTTCTTT
CASSTGQGAFAEAFF
>TRBJ2-7|TRBD2|-|TRBV19
TGTGCCAGTAGCTACGCGGGGGGAACAAAAACCTACGAGCAGTACTTC
CASSYAGGTKTYEQYF
>TRBJ2-3|TRBD2|-|TRBV11-3
TGTGCCAGCAGCTTTAGCGGGGGGGCAGGTGATACGCAGTATTTT
CASSFSGGAGDTQYF
>TRBJ1-2|-|-|TRBV6-2/TRBV6-3
TGTGCCAGCAGCCGACCCCCCCTGGGAGGGCTTGGCTACACCTTC
CASSRPPLGGLGYTF
>TRBJ2-1|TRBD1|-|TRBV15
TGTGCCACCAGCAGCAGGGACAGGTCGGTAAACAATGAGCAGTTCTTC
CATSSRDRSVNNEQFF
>TRBJ1-4|-|-|TRBV5-8
TGTGCCAGCAGCCGTCTCAGGGGTACTAATGAAAAACTGTTTTTT
CASSRLRGTNEKLFF
>TRBJ2-7|TRBD2|-|TRBV10-3
TGTGCCATCAGTGAAATAACTAGCGGGGCTCCCTACGAGCAGTACTTC
CAISEITSGAPYEQYF
>TRBJ2-1|-|-|TRBV7-2
TGTGCCAGCAGCTTAAACTCGCGGACTGAGCAGTTCTTC
CASSLNSRTEQFF
>TRBJ1-3|TRBD1|-|TRBV12-5
TGTGCTAGTGGTTTGGGACAGGGATTCTCTGGAAACACCATATATTTT
CASGLGQGFSGNTIYF
>TRBJ2-5|-|-|TRBV15
TGTGCCACCAGCCTACGAGGCGAGACCCAGTACTTC
CATSLRGETQYF
>TRBJ2-1|TRBD2|-|TRBV7-3
TGTGCCAGCAGCCCACCCGGGACTAGCGGGGGGGCAGATAATGAGCAGTTCTTC
CASSPPGTSGGADNEQFF
>TRBJ1-4|-|-|TRBV6-5
TGTGCCAGCAGGGGGGGGCGCCATGTAAAACTGTTTTTT
CASRGGRHVKLFF
>TRBJ1-5|-|-|TRBV21-1
TGTGCCAGCCTCCCGGGGGGGGAGCCCCAGCATTTT
CASLPGGEPQHF